This TCR beta chain originates from a study of cytomegalovirus exposure and HLA in healthy donors. Study background: The Caucasian-associated ancestry cluster contained about four fifths of the 398 genotyped donors.

This CDR3 has 14 amino acids. The junction had 2 bases not matched to a gene; V was cut back by 0 bases and J by 6 bases. From germline, CDR1 is SGHRS and CDR2 YFSETQ. Study observations and caveats: By a later analysis, the bulk of CMV-associated TCR beta chains appeared HLA-restricted. TCR beta V segments were, for the most part, productive about 87% or about 30% of the time in an earlier analysis.

In the case of this clone: The antigen is undetermined.

It was with 60 Vbeta and 13 Jbeta primers that the PCR ran. Sequenced by immunoSEQ multiplex PCR; TCRdb stores in-frame clones only, minus some. The table records some 170,000 clones, about 79% of them present only once. Sequenced: PBMCs. This receptor was obtained from a man aged 35-49 years in good health and CMV-seropositive. The chain uses TRBV5-1 and TRBJ2-1; 8 positions agree with TRBD2. CDR3 residues: CASSLASGLNEQFF. The CDR3 nucleotides read TGCGCCAGCAGCTTGGCTAGCGGGCTCAATGAGCAGTTCTTC. Combining the CDR3 with reference TRBV5-1 and TRBJ2-1 gives the whole variable domain KAGVTQTPRYLIKTRGQQVTLSCSPISGHRSVSWYQQTPGQGLQFLFEYFSETQRNKGNFPGRFSGRQFSNSRSEMNVSTLELGDSALYLCASSLASGLNEQFFGPGTRLTVL.